The clone carrying this T cell receptor beta chain was counted many times. What it binds is unknown. The sample is drawn from a study of T-cell reconstitution after alpha-beta-depleted transplantation in children. General study findings and limits: Reportedly, only several hundred clones from non-depleted graft cells drove alpha-beta T-cell counts at about two months.

Looked up from germline, CDR1 is KGHDR and CDR2 is SFDVKD. This CDR3 is 15 amino acids long. J lost 6 bases, V lost 4 bases, and 7 bases had no gene match. The authors prepared the TCRbeta library with unique molecular identifiers. MiXCR, run by TCRdb on the PCR reads, gives a single entry per CDR3 protein. The table has about 600,000 distinct CDR3 sequences, under 25% seen once. This chain uses TRBV24-1 with TRBJ2-3, with TRBD2 identical over 9 bases. The sequences come from PBMCs, mostly from graft donor cells, collected 360 days after TCRalphabeta/CD19-depleted stem cell transplant. This receptor was obtained from a boy in the first two years of life who had a stem cell transplant for acute myeloid leukemia, so the T cells may come from the graft donor. CDR3 nucleotide sequence: TGTGCCACCAGTGACCTGGGACTAGCCGCGGATACGCAGTATTTT. Translated: CATSDLGLAADTQYF.